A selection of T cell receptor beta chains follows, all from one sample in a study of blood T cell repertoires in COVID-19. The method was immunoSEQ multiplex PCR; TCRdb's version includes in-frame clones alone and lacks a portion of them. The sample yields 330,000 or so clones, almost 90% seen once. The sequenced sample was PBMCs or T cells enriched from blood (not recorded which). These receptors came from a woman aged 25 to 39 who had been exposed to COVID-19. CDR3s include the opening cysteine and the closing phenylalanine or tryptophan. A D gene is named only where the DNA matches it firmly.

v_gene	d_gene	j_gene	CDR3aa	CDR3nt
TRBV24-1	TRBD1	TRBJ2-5	CATSEPGQGRRETQYF	TGTGCCACCAGTGAACCCGGACAGGGCAGAAGAGAGACCCAGTACTTC
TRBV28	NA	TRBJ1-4	CASSLQGQNEKLFF	TGTGCCAGCAGTTTACAGGGGCAAAATGAAAAACTGTTTTTT
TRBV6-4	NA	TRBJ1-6	CASSDSIMIALDNSPLHF	TGTGCCAGCAGTGACTCGATTATGATAGCCCTAGATAATTCACCCCTCCACTTT
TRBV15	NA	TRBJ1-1	CATSRDHAGKNTEAFF	TGTGCCACCAGCAGAGATCATGCAGGGAAGAACACTGAAGCTTTCTTT
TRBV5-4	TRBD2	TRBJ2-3	CASSQRISGGTDTQYF	TGTGCCAGCAGCCAACGCATTAGCGGGGGCACAGATACGCAGTATTTT
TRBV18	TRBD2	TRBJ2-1	CASSPGLADNNEQFF	TGTGCCAGCTCACCGGGACTAGCGGATAACAATGAGCAGTTCTTC
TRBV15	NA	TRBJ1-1	CAASLLENTEAFF	TGTGCCGCCTCTCTACTCGAGAACACTGAAGCTTTCTTT
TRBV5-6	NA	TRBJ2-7	CASSPSGLYEQYF	TGTGCCAGCAGCCCCTCAGGTCTCTACGAGCAGTACTTC
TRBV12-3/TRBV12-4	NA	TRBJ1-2	CASSPQSNYGYTF	TGTGCCAGCAGCCCTCAGTCTAACTATGGCTACACCTTC
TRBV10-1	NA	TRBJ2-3	CASSESLGAPGKADTQYF	TGCGCCAGCAGTGAGTCGTTGGGGGCGCCGGGAAAGGCAGATACGCAGTATTTT
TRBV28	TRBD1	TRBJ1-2	CASSFRGHYGYTF	TGTGCCAGCAGTTTCAGGGGGCATTATGGCTACACCTTC
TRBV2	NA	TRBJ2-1	CASSQALNEQFF	TGTGCCAGCAGTCAGGCCCTAAATGAGCAGTTCTTC
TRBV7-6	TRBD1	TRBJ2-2	CASSARQGGAGELFF	TGTGCCAGCAGCGCCCGACAGGGTGGCGCCGGGGAGCTGTTTTTT
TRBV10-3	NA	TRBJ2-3	CAIRPGVGTDTQYF	TGTGCCATCAGGCCCGGGGTTGGCACAGATACGCAGTATTTT
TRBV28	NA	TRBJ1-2	CASSWTDYGYTF	TGTGCCAGCAGTTGGACAGACTATGGCTACACCTTC